This T cell receptor beta chain emerged from a study of blood T cell repertoires in COVID-19. At the level of the study: Acute and convalescent COVID-19 samples came from the United States, Italy and Spain. The analysed material was cDNA or gDNA that came from T cells, B-cell-depleted T cells, or PBMCs.

The CDR3 is made up of 14 amino acids. From germline, CDR1 is MGHRA and CDR2 YSYEKL. The ends lost 5 bases at V and 4 bases at J; junction bases unmatched: 4. Methods used by the authors: For nucleated cells, counts were estimated from reference gene primer amplification. TCRdb's table, derived via immunoSEQ multiplex PCR, lists solely in-frame clones and lacks some. That table is the source of V, J and clone size, and D and trimming were worked out from the DNA. Among some 250,000 clones, about 85% were seen once, and the ten largest hold approximately 1.8%. Sequencing input: peripheral blood. The chain joins TRBV4-1 to TRBJ2-3; 9 bases align to TRBD2. The receptor was isolated from a man aged 25 to 40 who had recovered from COVID-19. DNA of the CDR3: TGCGCCAGCAGCATCCGGACTAGCGCAGATACGCAGTATTTT. Protein product: CASSIRTSADTQYF.